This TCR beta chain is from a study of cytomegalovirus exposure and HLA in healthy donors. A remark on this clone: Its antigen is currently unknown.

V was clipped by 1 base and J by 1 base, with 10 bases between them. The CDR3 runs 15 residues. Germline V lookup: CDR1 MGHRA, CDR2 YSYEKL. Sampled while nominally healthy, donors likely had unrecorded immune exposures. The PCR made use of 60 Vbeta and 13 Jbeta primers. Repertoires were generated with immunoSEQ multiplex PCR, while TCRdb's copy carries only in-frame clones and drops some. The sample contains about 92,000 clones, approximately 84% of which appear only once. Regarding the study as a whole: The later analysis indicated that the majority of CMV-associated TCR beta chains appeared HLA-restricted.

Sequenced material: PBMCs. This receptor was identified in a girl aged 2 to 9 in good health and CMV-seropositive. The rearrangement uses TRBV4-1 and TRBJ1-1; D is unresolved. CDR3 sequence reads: CASSQVSGRNTEAFF. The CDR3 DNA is TGCGCCAGCAGCCAAGTCAGCGGGCGGAACACTGAAGCTTTCTTT.